This T cell receptor beta chain was identified in a study of chemoradiotherapy in HPV16-positive cancers. Study information: Candidate HPV-specific clones and shared TCR motifs came from a couple of HPV16-positive patients.

Only in-frame clones appear in the TCRdb table, and some are missing; sequencing was by immunoSEQ multiplex PCR. This sample has fewer than 70,000 clones, with roughly 90% found just once. Germline V gene lookup returns CDR1 LNHDA and CDR2 SQIVND (reference sequence). The length of the CDR3 is 18 residues. Germline trimming cut 0 bases from V and 1 base from J; bases unmatched to any gene: 9. Broader study findings: Only a couple of HPV16-positive patients supplied the functional HPV-specificity definition. Better recurrence-free survival went with HPV-responsive T-cell expansion in HPV16-positive patients.

Worth noting for this clone: Antigen unknown.

The V call is TRBV19, the J call TRBJ2-1; 7 bases agree with TRBD1. The sample was blood, taken from a patient who underwent chemoradiotherapy. The TCR originated in a human donor with HPV-associated anogenital cancer. CDR3 bases: TGTGCCAGTAGTATAGACCCACCATCAGGGGGATCCTACAATGAGCAGTTCTTC. Protein: CASSIDPPSGGSYNEQFF.